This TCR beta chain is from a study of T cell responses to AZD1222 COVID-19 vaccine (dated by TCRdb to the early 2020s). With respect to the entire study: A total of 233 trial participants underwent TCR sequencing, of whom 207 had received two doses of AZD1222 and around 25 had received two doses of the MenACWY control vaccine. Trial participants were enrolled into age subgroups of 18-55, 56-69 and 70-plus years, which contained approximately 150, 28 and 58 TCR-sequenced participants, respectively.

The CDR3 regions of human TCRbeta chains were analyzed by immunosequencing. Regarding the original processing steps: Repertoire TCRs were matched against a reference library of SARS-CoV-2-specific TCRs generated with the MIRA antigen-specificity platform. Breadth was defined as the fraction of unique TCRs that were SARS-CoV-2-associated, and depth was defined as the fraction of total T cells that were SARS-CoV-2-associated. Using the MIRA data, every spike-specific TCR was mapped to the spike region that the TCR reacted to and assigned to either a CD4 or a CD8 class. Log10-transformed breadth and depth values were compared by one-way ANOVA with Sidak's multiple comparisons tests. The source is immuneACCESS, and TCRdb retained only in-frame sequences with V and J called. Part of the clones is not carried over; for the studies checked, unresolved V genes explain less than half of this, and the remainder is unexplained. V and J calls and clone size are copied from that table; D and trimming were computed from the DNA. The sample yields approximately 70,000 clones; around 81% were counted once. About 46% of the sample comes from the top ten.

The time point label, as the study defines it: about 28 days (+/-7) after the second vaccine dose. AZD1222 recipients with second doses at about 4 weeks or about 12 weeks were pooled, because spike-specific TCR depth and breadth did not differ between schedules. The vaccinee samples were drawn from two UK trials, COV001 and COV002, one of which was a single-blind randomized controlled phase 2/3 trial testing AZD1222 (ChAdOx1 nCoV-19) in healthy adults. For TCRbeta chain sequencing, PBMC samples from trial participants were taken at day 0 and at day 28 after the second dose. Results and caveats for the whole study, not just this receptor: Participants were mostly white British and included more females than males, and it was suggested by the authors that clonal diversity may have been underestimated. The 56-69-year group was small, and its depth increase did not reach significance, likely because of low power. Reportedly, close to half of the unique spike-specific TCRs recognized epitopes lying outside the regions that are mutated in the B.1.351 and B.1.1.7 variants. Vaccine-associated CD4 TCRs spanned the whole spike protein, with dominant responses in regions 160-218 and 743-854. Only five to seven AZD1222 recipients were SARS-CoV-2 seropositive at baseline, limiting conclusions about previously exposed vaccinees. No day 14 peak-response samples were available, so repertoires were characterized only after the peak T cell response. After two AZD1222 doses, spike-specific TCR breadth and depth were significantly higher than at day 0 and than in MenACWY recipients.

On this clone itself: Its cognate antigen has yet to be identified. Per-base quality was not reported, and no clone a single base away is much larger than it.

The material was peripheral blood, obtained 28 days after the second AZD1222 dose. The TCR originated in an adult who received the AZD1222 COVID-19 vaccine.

The CDR3 here reads CASSQDRGALHNEQFF. At the DNA level, the sequence is TGTGCCAGCAGCCAAGATCGGGGGGCTCTACACAATGAGCAGTTCTTC. Here the chain combines TRBV4-2 and TRBJ2-1, with TRBD2 as a weak D call on 7 bases. CDR1 and CDR2 (LGHNA, YNFKEQ) derive from the germline V gene. The CDR3 sequence holds 16 residues, the cysteine and phenylalanine included. Of the read, only the CDR3 DNA is kept; its 48 bases are in frame from base 1. V is reduced by 0 bases and J by 5 bases, leaving a spacing of 14 bases between them.